These 21 T cell receptor beta chains were sequenced from one sample in a study of shared clonotypes between healthy human individuals. Profiling relied on immunoSEQ multiplex PCR, and the TCRdb table lists in-frame clones only, not all of them. The table includes 2 million to 2.5 million clones, 85% to 95% detected once. The sample comprised naive CD4+ T cells from PBMCs. The subset here: CD45RA+ positively selected. The receptor set was obtained from a man in his late teens or twenties in good health. Some clones in this sample may be carry-over from other donors' samples.

The chain recombines TRBV19 with TRBJ1-5; D remains ambiguous. Germline V gives CDR1 LNHDA, CDR2 SQIVND (reference sequence). V lost 8 bases to trimming and J lost 6 bases, with 26 bases between them. This CDR3 is built from 17 residues. This CDR3 reads CASHLRQVDIVGQPQHF. The CDR3 DNA is TGTGCCAGTCACCTCAGGCAGGTTGACATAGTGGGTCAGCCCCAGCATTTT.

The rearrangement links TRBV6-1 to TRBJ2-3; a weak D match, TRBD2 (5 bases). CDR3 length equals 15 residues. CDR1 is MNHNS, CDR2 SASEGT, per germline. V dropped 2 bases and J dropped 5 bases, with 14 bases sitting between them. This CDR3 is CASSERRDLGDTQYF. The CDR3 coding sequence is TGTGCCAGCAGTGAACGACGGGATTTGGGAGATACGCAGTATTTT.

V gene TRBV2 combines with J gene TRBJ2-5, with no clear D. Trimming took off 8 bases at V and 4 bases at J, with 8 bases between the two ends. The germline V gene encodes CDR1 SNHLY and CDR2 FYNNEI. This CDR3 comprises 11 residues. The CDR3: CASGVAETQYF. The DNA for the CDR3 is TGTGCCAGCGGGGTGGCAGAGACCCAGTACTTC. Using reference TRBV2 and TRBJ2-5 for the parts outside the CDR3, the full variable domain is EPEVTQTPSHQVTQMGQEVILRCVPISNHLYFYWYRQILGQKVEFLVSFYNNEISEKSEIFDDQFSVERPDGSNFTLKIRSTKLEDSAMYFCASGVAETQYFGPGTRLLVL.

This sequence joins TRBV7-3 and TRBJ2-1, with D unclear. The CDR3 length is 19 residues. Germline values: CDR1 SGHTA, CDR2 FQGTGA. Trimming took off 1 base at V and 0 bases at J, with 19 bases between the two ends. In DNA, the CDR3 is TGTGCCAGCAGCTTAAGCGGCTACGGCGGCCCAAGCTCCTACAATGAGCAGTTCTTC. As protein: CASSLSGYGGPSSYNEQFF.

The chain has TRBV5-1 and TRBJ2-3, with TRBD2 identical over 11 bases. Germline V gives CDR1 SGHRS, CDR2 YFSETQ. CDR3 length equals 18 residues. With 0 bases clipped from V and 0 bases from J, the junction kept 6 bases outside the gene matches. CDR3 protein: CASSLGLAGGPSTDTQYF. DNA of the CDR3: TGCGCCAGCAGCTTGGGTCTAGCGGGAGGCCCTAGCACAGATACGCAGTATTTT.

Only one count was recorded for this clone. The V gene is TRBV6-1, the J gene TRBJ2-5; TRBD1 might be the D (6 bases). V was cut by 6 bases and J by 5 bases, with 10 bases left in between. CDR3 length: 12 residues. Germline CDR1 MNHNS, CDR2 SASEGT. For the CDR3, the DNA is TGTGCCAGCAGAGCAGGGGCGGAGACCCAGTACTTC. As protein: CASRAGAETQYF.

The rearrangement uses TRBV5-1 and TRBJ2-7; unclear D gene. Trimming removed 0 bases at V and 8 bases at J, with 12 bases between. CDR3 size: 13 residues. Germline V gene lookup returns CDR1 SGHRS and CDR2 YFSETQ. The CDR3 here is CASSLGAIPQQYF. The CDR3, as DNA: TGCGCCAGCAGCTTGGGGGCAATCCCGCAGCAGTACTTC.

This clone was seen once. The V gene is TRBV6-4, the J gene TRBJ2-3; D not resolved. V was cut by 0 bases and J by 0 bases, with 10 bases left in between. This CDR3 contains 16 residues. Germline V CDR1 and CDR2: MRHNA, SNTAGT. Here the CDR3 DNA reads TGTGCCAGCAGTGACTCCGGGTCAACTAGCACAGATACGCAGTATTTT. Protein product: CASSDSGSTSTDTQYF.

CDR3 bases: TGTGCCAGCAGTGATGAGGACAGGGGGATATACGAGCAGTACTTC. It codes for CASSDEDRGIYEQYF. The rearrangement links TRBV25-1 to TRBJ2-7; 10 positions match TRBD1. Germline V gives CDR1 MGHDK, CDR2 SYGVNS. This CDR3 has 15 amino acids. V shed 3 bases and J 4 bases; nucleotides not matched to a gene: 6.

This chain joins TRBV7-3 and TRBJ2-1; 10 positions match TRBD2. J was trimmed by 3 bases and V by 6 bases; bases with no gene match: 8. CDR1 and CDR2 (germline): SGHTA, FQGTGA. This CDR3 comprises 16 residues. CDR3: CASSALAGAVYNEQFF. CDR3 nucleotides: TGTGCCAGCAGTGCGCTAGCGGGAGCGGTCTACAATGAGCAGTTCTTC.

This chain joins TRBV7-2 and TRBJ2-3; D is unresolved. The CDR3 covers 14 residues. CDR1 and CDR2 (germline): SGHTA, FQGNSA. V lost 2 bases, J lost 5 bases, and 11 bases lay in between. The CDR3 here is CASSLYREVDTQYF. CDR3 nucleotide sequence: TGTGCCAGCAGCTTATATAGGGAAGTAGATACGCAGTATTTT.

The chain couples TRBV9 to TRBJ2-7, with D possibly TRBD1 on 6 matching bases. The CDR3 runs 14 residues. V was cut by 4 bases and J by 6 bases, with 17 bases left in between. CDR1 is SGDLS, CDR2 YYNGEE, per germline. The CDR3: CASSTSIQGPEQYF. CDR3 nucleotides: TGTGCCAGCAGCACAAGTATACAGGGCCCCGAGCAGTACTTC.

About this clone itself: Different DNA sequences within this sample yield the same CDR3. The rearrangement joins TRBV6-5 to TRBJ2-1, with D maybe TRBD2 (5 bases). Germline V gene data show CDR1 as MNHEY and CDR2 as SVGAGI. Trimming removed 6 bases at V and 0 bases at J, with 12 bases between. The CDR3 runs to 15 residues. The CDR3 DNA reads as TGTGCCAGCAGGTCTTCTGGGAGCTCCTACAATGAGCAGTTCTTC. Its protein is CASRSSGSSYNEQFF.

The V and J genes are TRBV5-1 and TRBJ2-1; D not certain. Trimming left V 0 bases short and J 15 bases short, with 13 bases between. Germline V gene lookup returns CDR1 SGHRS and CDR2 YFSETQ. The CDR3 extends over 12 amino acids. In nucleotides, the CDR3 is TGCGCCAGCAGCTTGGCCTTGGAACAAGCGTTCTTC. It codes for CASSLALEQAFF.

The chain carries TRBV5-1 and TRBJ2-5; 9 positions agree with TRBD1. This CDR3 contains 13 residues. With V trimmed by 5 bases and J by 5 bases, 4 bases remained unmatched. Germline CDR1 SGHRS, CDR2 YFSETQ. CDR3 amino acids: CASRLQGAETQYF. CDR3 DNA: TGCGCCAGCAGGCTACAGGGGGCTGAGACCCAGTACTTC.

V and J are TRBV5-4 and TRBJ2-3, with 7 bases that match TRBD2. The CDR3 is 15 residues long. Per the germline V gene, CDR1 is SGHNT and CDR2 is YYREEE (reference sequence). The V gene end was trimmed by 4 bases and the J gene end by 4 bases; junction bases not matched to a gene: 9. CDR3 bases: TGTGCCAGCAGCACGCGGGCGGGAGCTGCAGATACGCAGTATTTT. This codes for CASSTRAGAADTQYF.

The chain is built from TRBV5-1 and TRBJ2-3, with TRBD1 matching over 11 bases. The V and J ends lost 5 bases and 5 bases, in that order; junction bases with no gene match: 10. The CDR3 is 16 residues long. CDR1 is SGHRS, CDR2 YFSETQ, per germline. CDR3 in DNA: TGCGCCAGCAGTAAAACCGGGACAGGGGGTGAAGATACGCAGTATTTT. Its protein is CASSKTGTGGEDTQYF.

The rearrangement joins TRBV2 to TRBJ1-3; 7 bases are a match to TRBD1. The CDR3 has 16 amino acids. CDR1 SNHLY and CDR2 FYNNEI come from the germline V gene. The V segment lost 3 bases and the J segment 2 bases; nucleotides outside the gene matches: 7. This CDR3 reads CASSEAYTGAGNTIYF. The CDR3 DNA is TGTGCCAGCAGTGAGGCGTATACAGGGGCTGGAAACACCATATATTTT.

The V call is TRBV29-1, the J call TRBJ2-5; 8 nucleotides agree with TRBD1. In germline, CDR1 is SQVTM, CDR2 ANQGSEA. This CDR3 is built from 15 residues. The trim removed 3 bases at V and 5 bases at J, leaving 11 bases unmatched. The DNA of the CDR3 is TGCAGCGTTGATAGGAGAGACAGGGGCGGGGAGACCCAGTACTTC. This encodes CSVDRRDRGGETQYF. Supplemented by reference TRBV29-1 and TRBJ2-5, the full variable domain reads SAVISQKPSRDICQRGTSLTIQCQVDSQVTMMFWYRQQPGQSLTLIATANQGSEATYESGFVIDKFPISRPNLTFSTLTVSNMSPEDSSIYLCSVDRRDRGGETQYFGPGTRLLVL.

The chain is built from TRBV4-2 and TRBJ2-7; the match to TRBD1 covers 10 bases. CDR1 is LGHNA and CDR2 is YNFKEQ in the germline V gene. This CDR3 has 17 amino acids. Germline trimming cut 3 bases from V and 3 bases from J; bases unmatched to any gene: 11. The CDR3 reads CASSQSPGQGGLYEQYF. CDR3 sequence (DNA): TGTGCCAGCAGCCAGTCCCCTGGACAGGGGGGACTCTACGAGCAGTACTTC.

The rearrangement joins TRBV27 to TRBJ1-4, with a tentative D call TRBD1 (6 bases). Germline loops: CDR1 MNHEY, CDR2 SMNVEV (reference sequence). CDR3 length: 17 residues. V lost 2 bases and J lost 4, with 17 bases in between. CDR3 loop: CASSLLVLGDNNEKLFF. The CDR3 coding sequence is TGTGCCAGCAGTTTACTGGTGCTTGGGGACAATAATGAAAAACTGTTTTTT.